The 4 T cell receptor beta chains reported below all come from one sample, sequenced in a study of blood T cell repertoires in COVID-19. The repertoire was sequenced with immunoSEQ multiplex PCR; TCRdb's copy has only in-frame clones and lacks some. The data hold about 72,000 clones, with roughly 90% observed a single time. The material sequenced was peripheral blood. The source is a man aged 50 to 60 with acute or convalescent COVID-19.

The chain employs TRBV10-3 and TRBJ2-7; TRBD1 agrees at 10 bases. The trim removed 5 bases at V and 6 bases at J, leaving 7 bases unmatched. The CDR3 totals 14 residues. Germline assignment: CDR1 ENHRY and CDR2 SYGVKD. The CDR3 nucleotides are TGTGCCATCAGTACGGGACAGGGGCCTGCCGAGCAGTACTTC. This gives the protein CAISTGQGPAEQYF.

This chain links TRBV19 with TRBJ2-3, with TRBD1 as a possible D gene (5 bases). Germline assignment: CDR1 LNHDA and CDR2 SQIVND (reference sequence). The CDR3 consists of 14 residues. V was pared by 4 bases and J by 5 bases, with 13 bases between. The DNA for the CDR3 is TGTGCCAGTAGTAGTCTGGGGCGGCTAGATACGCAGTATTTT. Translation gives CASSSLGRLDTQYF.

DNA of the CDR3: TGTGCCAGCAGCCCCCGCGCGGAGTACGAGCAGTACTTC. It codes for CASSPRAEYEQYF. The gene calls are TRBV25-1 and TRBJ2-7; D is unclear. The V end was cut by 6 bases, the J end by 4 bases, with 13 bases between. Germline V gene lookup returns CDR1 MGHDK and CDR2 SYGVNS. The length of the CDR3 is 13 residues.

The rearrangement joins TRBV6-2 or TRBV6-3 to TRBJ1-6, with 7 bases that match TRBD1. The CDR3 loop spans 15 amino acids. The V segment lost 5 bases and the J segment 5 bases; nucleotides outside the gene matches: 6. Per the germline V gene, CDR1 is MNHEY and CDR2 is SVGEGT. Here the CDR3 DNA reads TGTGCCAGCAGTGGCGGGACAGCCAATAATTCACCCCTCCACTTT. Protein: CASSGGTANNSPLHF.